A single sample gave rise to the 16 T cell receptor beta chains below, sequenced in a study of CD8 T cells in Susac syndrome. After extraction with the RNeasy kit, roughly 0.45 to 1 ug of the RNA was reverse transcribed using random hexamers. Via MiXCR, TCRdb re-called the immunoSEQ multiplex PCR reads, giving one row per CDR3 protein. The sample has more than 85,000 distinct CDR3 sequences, 95% to 98% seen once. Input material: CD4+ T cells from PBMCs. These receptors were collected from a human donor in good health.

This clonotype was observed a single time. The rearrangement joins TRBV2 to TRBJ1-1; D unclear. The CDR3 consists of 14 residues. Trimming left V 5 bases short and J 1 base short, with 11 bases between. Germline assignment: CDR1 SNHLY and CDR2 FYNNEI. CDR3 amino acids: CASSPRAPNTEAFF. DNA of the CDR3: TGTGCCAGCAGTCCCCGGGCCCCGAACACTGAAGCTTTCTTT.

This chain joins TRBV7-9 and TRBJ2-7; D is perhaps TRBD1 (6 bases). Trimming took 2 bases from V and 4 from J, leaving 6 bases between them. The CDR3 loop spans 12 amino acids. Germline values: CDR1 SEHNR, CDR2 FQNEAQ (reference sequence). CDR3 DNA: TGTGCCAGCAGCTTACAGGGGTACGAGCAGTACTTC. Its protein is CASSLQGYEQYF.

The gene calls are TRBV5-1 and TRBJ1-5; D may be TRBD1 (5 bases). Trimming stripped 0 bases from V and 4 bases from J, with 11 bases between. The CDR3 totals 15 residues. The germline gives CDR1 SGHRS, CDR2 YFSETQ. The CDR3 loop reads CASSLDGANNQPQHF. The CDR3 nucleotides are TGCGCCAGCAGCTTGGATGGGGCCAATAATCAGCCCCAGCATTTT. Full variable domain (missing parts from reference TRBV5-1 and TRBJ1-5): KAGVTQTPRYLIKTRGQQVTLSCSPISGHRSVSWYQQTPGQGLQFLFEYFSETQRNKGNFPGRFSGRQFSNSRSEMNVSTLELGDSALYLCASSLDGANNQPQHFGDGTRLSIL.

The V call is TRBV20-1, the J call TRBJ1-1, with D maybe TRBD1 (5 bases). Looked up from germline, CDR1 is DFQATT and CDR2 is SNEGSKA (reference sequence). This CDR3 contains 14 residues. With 6 bases removed from V and 0 bases from J, the gap between germline ends came to 14 bases. The DNA of the CDR3 is TGCAGTGCCTATTCTACAGGAGTGAACACTGAAGCTTTCTTT. This sequence encodes CSAYSTGVNTEAFF.

V is TRBV6-1 and J is TRBJ2-5, with D perhaps matching TRBD2 (5 bases). V lost 1 base to trimming and J lost 4 bases, with 10 bases between them. Germline V gene sequence: CDR1 MNHNS, CDR2 SASEGT. CDR3 length: 14 amino acids. The CDR3 protein is CASSEGRVIETQYF. As DNA, the CDR3 is TGTGCCAGCAGTGAAGGGCGGGTAATAGAGACCCAGTACTTC.

The chain joins TRBV27 to TRBJ2-7; D is unclear. Per the germline V gene, CDR1 is MNHEY and CDR2 is SMNVEV (reference sequence). The CDR3 has 14 residues. The V and J ends lost 6 bases and 6 bases respectively, with 18 bases between them. The CDR3 spells CASSRASESAEQYF. CDR3 coding DNA: TGTGCCAGCAGCCGGGCCAGTGAGAGCGCCGAGCAGTACTTC.

V and J are TRBV18 and TRBJ2-4; D is unclear. With 6 bases removed from V and 0 bases from J, the gap between germline ends came to 24 bases. Germline lookup yields CDR1 KGHSH and CDR2 LQKENI. The CDR3 is 19 amino acids. CDR3: CASSLLTLTQPLAKNIQYF. In DNA, the CDR3 is TGTGCCAGCTCGCTCCTTACCCTTACCCAACCTTTAGCCAAAAACATTCAGTACTTC.

The rearrangement uses TRBV4-1 and TRBJ2-5; 7 bases are a match to TRBD2. CDR3 length equals 17 residues. J gave up 5 bases and V 2 bases, and 14 bases lay outside the gene matches. The germline CDR1 and CDR2 sequences are MGHRA and YSYEKL. The CDR3 spells CASSQSSHGLVSETQYF. The DNA for the CDR3 is TGCGCCAGCAGCCAAAGTTCCCACGGACTAGTTTCTGAGACCCAGTACTTC.

The rearrangement links TRBV5-1 to TRBJ2-6; D gene unclear. Germline CDR1 and CDR2: SGHRS and YFSETQ. This CDR3 contains 14 residues. Between the trimmed V and J ends, which lost 4 bases and 4 bases, there was a span of 9 bases. The CDR3 protein is CASSENSGANVLTF. The DNA for the CDR3 is TGCGCCAGCAGCGAAAACTCCGGGGCCAACGTCCTGACTTTC.

V usage is TRBV2 and J usage is TRBJ1-4; TRBD1 aligns across 10 bases. There are 16 residues in the CDR3. Trimming removed 1 base from V and 4 bases from J; junction bases left unmatched: 3. Germline V CDR1 and CDR2: SNHLY, FYNNEI. The CDR3 is CASSEGGTGDNEKLFF. The DNA for the CDR3 is TGTGCCAGCAGTGAAGGCGGGACAGGGGATAATGAAAAACTGTTTTTT.

The chain employs TRBV29-1 and TRBJ1-2, with D possibly TRBD1 on 6 matching bases. This CDR3 region has 12 residues. CDR1 and CDR2 (germline): SQVTM, ANQGSEA. V lost 5 bases, J lost 4 bases, and 11 bases lay in between. CDR3 loop: CSVPRGSYGYTF. The CDR3 nucleotides read TGCAGCGTTCCCAGGGGAAGCTATGGCTACACCTTC.

This chain connects TRBV7-3 to TRBJ1-5; D possibly corresponds to TRBD1 (5 bases). Between the trimmed V and J ends, which lost 1 base and 3 bases, there was a span of 13 bases. CDR1 is SGHTA, CDR2 FQGTGA, per germline. The length of the CDR3 is 16 residues. CDR3 nucleotide sequence: TGTGCCAGCAGCTTAAGGGGCAGACCCATCAATCAGCCCCAGCATTTT. Translated: CASSLRGRPINQPQHF.

V gene TRBV6-5 combines with J gene TRBJ1-1; maybe TRBD1 (5 bases). V was shortened by 4 bases and J by 2 bases, with 11 bases between the two germline ends. CDR3 length equals 14 residues. The V gene's germline CDR1 is MNHEY and CDR2 SVGAGI. The CDR3 nucleotides are TGTGCCAGCAGTTCCCGGAGGGGCAACACTGAAGCTTTCTTT. The encoded protein is CASSSRRGNTEAFF.

The V gene is TRBV5-1, the J gene TRBJ1-2; 12 bases are shared with TRBD1. V trimming: 2 bases; J trimming: 8 bases; junction bases outside the gene matches: 7. The V gene's germline CDR1 is SGHRS and CDR2 YFSETQ. The CDR3 consists of 15 residues. This chain's CDR3 is CASSFPGTGGKGYTF. CDR3 bases: TGCGCCAGCAGCTTTCCCGGGACAGGGGGCAAGGGCTACACCTTC. The variable domain in full, with the rest retrieved from reference TRBV5-1 and TRBJ1-2, is KAGVTQTPRYLIKTRGQQVTLSCSPISGHRSVSWYQQTPGQGLQFLFEYFSETQRNKGNFPGRFSGRQFSNSRSEMNVSTLELGDSALYLCASSFPGTGGKGYTFGSGTRLTVV.

The chain has TRBV6-2 or TRBV6-3 and TRBJ2-7; D is possibly TRBD1 (6 bases). CDR1 MNHEY and CDR2 SVGEGT come from the germline V gene. The V and J ends lost 5 bases and 1 base respectively, with 12 bases between them. This CDR3 is built from 14 residues. CDR3 sequence: CASSGQPLSYEQYF. The CDR3 DNA follows: TGTGCCAGCAGTGGACAGCCTTTGTCCTACGAGCAGTACTTC.

The chain joins TRBV27 to TRBJ1-2, with 7 positions matching TRBD1. V was clipped by 0 bases and J by 8 bases; unmatched bases: 15. CDR1 and CDR2 from the germline V gene are MNHEY and SMNVEV (reference sequence). The CDR3 runs to 17 residues. Here the CDR3 DNA reads TGTGCCAGCAGTTTATCCTATGCCATACAGGGGATGGGCGGCTACACCTTC. As protein: CASSLSYAIQGMGGYTF.